The clone carrying this TCR beta chain was picked up a small number of times. No antigen is known for it. The data belong to a study of shared clonotypes between healthy human individuals. Trimming stripped 7 bases from V and 7 bases from J, with 7 bases between. This CDR3 spans 11 amino acids. CDR1 and CDR2 from the germline V gene are SNHLY and FYNNEI. General study results and limits: The study sampled only blood, and tissue repertoires likely differ.

Method: immunoSEQ multiplex PCR; TCRdb's copy keeps in-frame clones and lacks some. The repertoire includes 170,000 or so clones, approximately 62% of them detected once, and about 10% sits in the top ten. The rearrangement links TRBV2 to TRBJ2-2; D gene uncertain. The receptor comes from a man aged 25 to 40 in good health. Sequenced: memory CD4+ T cells sorted from blood. Subset noted: CD45RA-negative fraction. The DNA for the CDR3 is TGTGCCAGCAACTACGGCGGGGAGCTGTTTTTT. The encoded protein is CASNYGGELFF.